The following is a T cell receptor (beta chain) sequence with its context. The germline V gene encodes CDR1 SGHNT and CDR2 YYREEE (reference sequence). The V gene lost 2 bases and the J gene lost 5 bases, with 11 bases spanning the gap. This CDR3 region has 13 residues. This table comes from immunoSEQ multiplex PCR, and its TCRdb copy is limited to in-frame clones, with some not included. The table has tens of thousands of clones, 85% seen once; the top ten hold roughly 37%. These data belong to a study of blood T cell repertoires in COVID-19. At the level of the study: The samples span acute and convalescent COVID-19 from the United States, Italy and Spain.

The specimen was peripheral blood. The TCR originated in an elderly man with acute or convalescent COVID-19. The chain uses TRBV5-4 and TRBJ2-7, with D perhaps TRBD1 (5 bases). CDR3 in amino acids: CASSLKGQDEQYF. The CDR3 coding sequence is TGTGCCAGCAGCTTAAAGGGGCAGGACGAGCAGTACTTC.